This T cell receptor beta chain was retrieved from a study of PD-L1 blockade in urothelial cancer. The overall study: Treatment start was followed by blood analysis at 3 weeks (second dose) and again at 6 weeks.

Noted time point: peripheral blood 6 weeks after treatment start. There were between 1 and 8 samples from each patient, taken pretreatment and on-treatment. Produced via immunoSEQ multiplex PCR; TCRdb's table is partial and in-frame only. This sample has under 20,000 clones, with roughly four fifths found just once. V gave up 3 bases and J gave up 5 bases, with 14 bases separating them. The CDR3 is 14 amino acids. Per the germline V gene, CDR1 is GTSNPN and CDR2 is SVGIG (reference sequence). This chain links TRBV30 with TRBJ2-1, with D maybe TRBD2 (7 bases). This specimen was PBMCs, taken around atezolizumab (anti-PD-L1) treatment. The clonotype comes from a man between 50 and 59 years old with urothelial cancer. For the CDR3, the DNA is TGTGCCTGGAGGGGGGCTAGCGGAAACAATGAGCAGTTCTTC. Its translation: CAWRGASGNNEQFF. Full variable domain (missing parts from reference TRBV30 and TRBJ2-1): SQTIHQWPATLVQPVGSPLSLECTVEGTSNPNLYWYRQAAGRGLQLLFYSVGIGQISSEVPQNLSASRPQDRQFILSSKKLLLSDSGFYLCAWRGASGNNEQFFGPGTRLTVL.